The clone carrying this TCR beta chain was seen more than once but under ten times. As yet, its antigen is unknown. This specimen belongs to a study of blood T cells in healthy people across ages. Germline V lookup: CDR1 LGHNA, CDR2 YSLEER. This CDR3 comprises 16 residues. The use of a sample-barcoded 5' primer and a J-beta primer mix characterized a second PCR of about 7 to 12 cycles. TCRdb re-derived calls from the 5' RACE reads in MiXCR, one entry per CDR3 protein. The table records 450,000 to 600,000 distinct CDR3 sequences, roughly a quarter of them present only once. The study's findings and limits: PBMCs were not sorted, which prevented a conclusive comparison of naive versus antigen-experienced cells. Among T cells, TCR beta diversity per million cells dropped roughly linearly as age rose.

These records were also assigned to another study, of T cells of mothers and their children. This second study notes: Every microgram of extracted RNA entered cDNA synthesis, 1.5 ug per 15 ul. Sequencing got over 8.5 million TCR beta CDR3 reads from each mother and some 3 million from each child.

The sequence derives from a boy younger than 10 in good health. The sequenced material came from blood. The rearrangement joins TRBV4-3 to TRBJ2-1; 13 bases are a match to TRBD2. TRBJ2-5 matches the DNA end more closely, so the J call is doubtful. In nucleotides, the CDR3 is TGCGCCAGCAGCCAAGAGACTAGCGGGGGGTCGAAGACCCAGTACTTC. It translates to CASSQETSGGSKTQYF.